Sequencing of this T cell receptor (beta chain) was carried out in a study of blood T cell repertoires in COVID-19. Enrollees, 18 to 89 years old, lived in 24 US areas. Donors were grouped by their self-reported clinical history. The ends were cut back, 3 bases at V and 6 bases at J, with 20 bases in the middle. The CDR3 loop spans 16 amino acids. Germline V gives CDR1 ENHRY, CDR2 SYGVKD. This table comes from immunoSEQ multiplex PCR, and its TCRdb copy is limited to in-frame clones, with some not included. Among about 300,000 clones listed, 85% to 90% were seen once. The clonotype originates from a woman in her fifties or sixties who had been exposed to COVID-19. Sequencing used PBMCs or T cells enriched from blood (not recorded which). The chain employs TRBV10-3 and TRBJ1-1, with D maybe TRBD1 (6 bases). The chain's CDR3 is CAISDPSAGDFAEAFF. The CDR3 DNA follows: TGTGCCATCAGTGACCCCTCAGCAGGGGATTTCGCTGAAGCTTTCTTT.